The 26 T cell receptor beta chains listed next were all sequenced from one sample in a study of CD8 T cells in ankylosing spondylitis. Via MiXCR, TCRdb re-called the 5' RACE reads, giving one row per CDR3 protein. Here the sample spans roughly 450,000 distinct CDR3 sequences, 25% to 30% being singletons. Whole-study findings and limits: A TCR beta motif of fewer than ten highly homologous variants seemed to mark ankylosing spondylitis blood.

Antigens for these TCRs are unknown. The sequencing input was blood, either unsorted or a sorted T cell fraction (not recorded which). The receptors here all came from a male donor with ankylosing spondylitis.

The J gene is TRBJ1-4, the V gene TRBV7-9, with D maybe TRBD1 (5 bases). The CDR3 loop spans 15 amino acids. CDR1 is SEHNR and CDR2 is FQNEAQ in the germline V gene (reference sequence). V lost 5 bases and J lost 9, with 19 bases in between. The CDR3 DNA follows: TGTGCCAGCAGCCCCCCCCCCAGGGTGGGTCAAAAACTGTTTTTT. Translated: CASSPPPRVGQKLFF. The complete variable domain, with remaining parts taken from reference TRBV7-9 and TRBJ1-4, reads DTGVSQNPRHKITKRGQNVTFRCDPISEHNRLYWYRQTLGQGPEFLTYFQNEAQLEKSRLLSDRFSAERPKGSFSTLEIQRTEQGDSAMYLCASSPPPRVGQKLFFGSGTQLSVL.

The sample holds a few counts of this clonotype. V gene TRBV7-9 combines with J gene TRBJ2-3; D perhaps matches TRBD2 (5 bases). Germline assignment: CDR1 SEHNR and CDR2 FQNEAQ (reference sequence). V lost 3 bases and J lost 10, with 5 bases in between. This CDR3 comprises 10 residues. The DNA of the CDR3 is TGTGCCAGCAGCTTCGGGGCGCAGTATTTT. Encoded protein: CASSFGAQYF.

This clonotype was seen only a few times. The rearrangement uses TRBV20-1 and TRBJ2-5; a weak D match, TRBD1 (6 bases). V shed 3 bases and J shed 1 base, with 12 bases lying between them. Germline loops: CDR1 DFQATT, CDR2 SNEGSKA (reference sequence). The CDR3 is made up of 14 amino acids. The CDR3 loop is CSASPGAGQETQYF. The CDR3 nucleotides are TGCAGTGCTAGCCCAGGGGCTGGCCAAGAGACCCAGTACTTC.

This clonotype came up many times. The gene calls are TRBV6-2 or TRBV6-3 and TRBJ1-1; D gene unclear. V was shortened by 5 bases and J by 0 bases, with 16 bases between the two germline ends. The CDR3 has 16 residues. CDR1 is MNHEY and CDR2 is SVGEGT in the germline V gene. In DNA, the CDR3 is TGTGCCAGCAGTCCCATTGAAGGGCGGTTGAACACTGAAGCTTTCTTT. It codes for CASSPIEGRLNTEAFF.

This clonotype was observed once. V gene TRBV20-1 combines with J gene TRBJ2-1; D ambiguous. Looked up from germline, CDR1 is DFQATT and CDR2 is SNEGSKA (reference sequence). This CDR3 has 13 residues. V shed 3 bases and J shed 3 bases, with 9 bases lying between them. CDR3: CSASPEYYNEQFF. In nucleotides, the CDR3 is TGCAGTGCTAGTCCAGAGTACTACAATGAGCAGTTCTTC.

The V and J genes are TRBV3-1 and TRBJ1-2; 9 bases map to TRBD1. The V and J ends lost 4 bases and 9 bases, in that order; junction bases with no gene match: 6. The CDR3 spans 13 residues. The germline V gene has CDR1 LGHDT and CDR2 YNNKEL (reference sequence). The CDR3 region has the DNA TGTGCCAGCAGCCCCGGGACAGGGCCCCGCTACACCTTC. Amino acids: CASSPGTGPRYTF.

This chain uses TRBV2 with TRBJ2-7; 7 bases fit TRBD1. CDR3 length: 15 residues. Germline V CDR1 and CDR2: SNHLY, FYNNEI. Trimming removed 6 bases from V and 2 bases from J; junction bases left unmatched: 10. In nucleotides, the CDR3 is TGTGCCAGCAGCCGTCGGGACAGACAAACCTACGAGCAGTACTTC. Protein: CASSRRDRQTYEQYF.

The CDR3 nucleotides are TGTGCCAGCACTTCCACTGGGGCTGGGGCTTTCTTT. Protein: CASTSTGAGAFF. This chain uses TRBV12-3 or TRBV12-4 with TRBJ1-1; a weak D match, TRBD1 (5 bases). Deletions cut 7 bases from V and 11 bases from J, with 17 bases between. This CDR3 is built from 12 residues.

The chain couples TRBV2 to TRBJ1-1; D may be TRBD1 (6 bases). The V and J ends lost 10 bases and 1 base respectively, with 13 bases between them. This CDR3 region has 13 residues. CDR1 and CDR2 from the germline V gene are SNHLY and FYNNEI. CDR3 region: CANSWGPNTEAFF. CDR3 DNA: TGTGCCAACTCTTGGGGGCCGAACACTGAAGCTTTCTTT.

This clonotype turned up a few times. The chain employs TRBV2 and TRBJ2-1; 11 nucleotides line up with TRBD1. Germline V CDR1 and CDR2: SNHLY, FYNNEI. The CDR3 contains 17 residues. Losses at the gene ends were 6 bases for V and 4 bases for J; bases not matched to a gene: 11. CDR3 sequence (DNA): TGTGCCAGCAGCCCCAGGACCGGGACAGGGGGGTACAATGAGCAGTTCTTC. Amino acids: CASSPRTGTGGYNEQFF.

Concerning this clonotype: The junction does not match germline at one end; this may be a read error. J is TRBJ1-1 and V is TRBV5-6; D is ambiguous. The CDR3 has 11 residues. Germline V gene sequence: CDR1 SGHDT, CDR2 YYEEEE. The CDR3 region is CANSNRAEAFF. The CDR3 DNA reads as TGTGCCAACAGCAACCGGGCTGAAGCTTTCTTT.

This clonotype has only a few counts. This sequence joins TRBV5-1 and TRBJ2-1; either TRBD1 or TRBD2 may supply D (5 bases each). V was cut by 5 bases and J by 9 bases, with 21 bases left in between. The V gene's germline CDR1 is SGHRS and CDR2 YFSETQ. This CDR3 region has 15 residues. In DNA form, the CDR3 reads TGCGCCAGCAGAACCGGGACCTCCCAGAAAATTGAGCAGTTCTTC. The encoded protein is CASRTGTSQKIEQFF.

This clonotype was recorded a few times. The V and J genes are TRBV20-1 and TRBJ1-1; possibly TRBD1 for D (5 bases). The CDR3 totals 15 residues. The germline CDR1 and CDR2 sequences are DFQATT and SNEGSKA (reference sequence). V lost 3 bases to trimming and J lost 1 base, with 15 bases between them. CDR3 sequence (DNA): TGCAGTGCTAGGCCACACAGGTCCCCGAACACTGAAGCTTTCTTT. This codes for CSARPHRSPNTEAFF.

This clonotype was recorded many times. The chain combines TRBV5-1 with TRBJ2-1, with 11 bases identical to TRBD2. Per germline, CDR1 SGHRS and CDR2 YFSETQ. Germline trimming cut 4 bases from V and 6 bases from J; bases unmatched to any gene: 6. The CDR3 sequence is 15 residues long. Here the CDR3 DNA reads TGCGCCAGCAGCCCACGACTAGCGGGATTCAATGAGCAGTTCTTC. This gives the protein CASSPRLAGFNEQFF. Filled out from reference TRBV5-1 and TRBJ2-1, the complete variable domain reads KAGVTQTPRYLIKTRGQQVTLSCSPISGHRSVSWYQQTPGQGLQFLFEYFSETQRNKGNFPGRFSGRQFSNSRSEMNVSTLELGDSALYLCASSPRLAGFNEQFFGPGTRLTVL.

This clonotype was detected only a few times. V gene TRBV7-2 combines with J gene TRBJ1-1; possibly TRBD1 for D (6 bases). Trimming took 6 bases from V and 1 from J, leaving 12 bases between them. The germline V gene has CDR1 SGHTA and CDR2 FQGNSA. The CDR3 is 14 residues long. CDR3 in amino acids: CASRPRTANTEAFF. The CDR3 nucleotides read TGTGCCAGCAGGCCGAGGACAGCGAACACTGAAGCTTTCTTT.

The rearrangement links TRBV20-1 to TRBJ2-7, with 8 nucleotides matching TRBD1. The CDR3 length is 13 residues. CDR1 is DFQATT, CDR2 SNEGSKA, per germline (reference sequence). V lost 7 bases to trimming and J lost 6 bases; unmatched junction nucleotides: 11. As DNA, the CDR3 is TGCAGTGTCATCCAGGGGGCAGGTGGCGAGCAGTACGTC. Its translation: CSVIQGAGGEQYV.

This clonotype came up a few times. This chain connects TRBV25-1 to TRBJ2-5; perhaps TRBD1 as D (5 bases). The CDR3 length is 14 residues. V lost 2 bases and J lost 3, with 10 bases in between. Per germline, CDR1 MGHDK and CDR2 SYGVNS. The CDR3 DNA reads TGTGCCAGCAGTGAAAGATTGACAGAAGAGACCCAGTACTTC. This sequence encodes CASSERLTEETQYF.

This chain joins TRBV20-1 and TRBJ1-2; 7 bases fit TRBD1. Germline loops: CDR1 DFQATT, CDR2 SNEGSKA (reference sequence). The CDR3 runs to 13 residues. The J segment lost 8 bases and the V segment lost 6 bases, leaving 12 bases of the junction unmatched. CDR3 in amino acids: CSAPTGSPVGYTF. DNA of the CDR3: TGCAGTGCCCCGACAGGGAGCCCGGTGGGCTACACCTTC.

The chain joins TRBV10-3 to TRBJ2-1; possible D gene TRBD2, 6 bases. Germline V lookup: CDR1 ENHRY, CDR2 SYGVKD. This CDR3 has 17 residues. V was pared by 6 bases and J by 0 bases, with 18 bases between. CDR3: CAIREGMSGSSYNEQFF. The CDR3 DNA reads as TGTGCCATCAGGGAGGGGATGTCGGGGAGCTCCTACAATGAGCAGTTCTTC.

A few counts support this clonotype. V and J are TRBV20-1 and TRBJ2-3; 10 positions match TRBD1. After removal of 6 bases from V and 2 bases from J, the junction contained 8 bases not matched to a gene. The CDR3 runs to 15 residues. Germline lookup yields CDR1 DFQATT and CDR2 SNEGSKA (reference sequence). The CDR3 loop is CSAEGGTGVTDTQYF. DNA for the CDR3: TGCAGTGCCGAGGGTGGGACAGGGGTCACAGATACGCAGTATTTT.

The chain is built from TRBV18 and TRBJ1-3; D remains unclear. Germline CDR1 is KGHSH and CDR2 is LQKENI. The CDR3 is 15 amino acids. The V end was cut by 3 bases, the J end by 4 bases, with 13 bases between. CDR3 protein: CASSPTVGKGNTIYF. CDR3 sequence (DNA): TGTGCCAGCTCACCCACCGTGGGAAAAGGAAACACCATATATTTT.

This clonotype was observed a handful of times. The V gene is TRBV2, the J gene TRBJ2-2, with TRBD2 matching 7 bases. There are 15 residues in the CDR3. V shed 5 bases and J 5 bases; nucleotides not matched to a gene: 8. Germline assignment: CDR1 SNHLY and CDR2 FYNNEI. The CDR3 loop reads CASSSVSGKTGELFF. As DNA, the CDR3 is TGTGCCAGCAGTTCGGTCAGCGGGAAGACCGGGGAGCTGTTTTTT.

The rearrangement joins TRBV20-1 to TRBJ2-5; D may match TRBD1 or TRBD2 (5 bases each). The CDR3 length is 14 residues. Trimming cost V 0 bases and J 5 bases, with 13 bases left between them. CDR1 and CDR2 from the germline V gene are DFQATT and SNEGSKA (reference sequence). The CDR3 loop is CSARDSVEGETQYF. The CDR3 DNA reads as TGCAGTGCTAGAGATTCGGTAGAGGGGGAGACCCAGTACTTC.

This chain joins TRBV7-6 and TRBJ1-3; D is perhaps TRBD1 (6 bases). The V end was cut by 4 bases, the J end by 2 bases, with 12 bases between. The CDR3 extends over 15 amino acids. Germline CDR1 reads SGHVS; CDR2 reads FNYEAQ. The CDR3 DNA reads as TGTGCCAGCAGCTCACAGGGTAGCACTGGAAACACCATATATTTT. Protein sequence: CASSSQGSTGNTIYF.

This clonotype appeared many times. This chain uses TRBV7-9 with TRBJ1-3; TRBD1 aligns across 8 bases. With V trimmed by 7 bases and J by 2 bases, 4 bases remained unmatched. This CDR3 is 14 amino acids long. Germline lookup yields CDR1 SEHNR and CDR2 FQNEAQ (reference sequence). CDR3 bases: TGTGCCAGCAAACCGGGACAGGCTGGAAACACCATATATTTT. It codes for CASKPGQAGNTIYF.

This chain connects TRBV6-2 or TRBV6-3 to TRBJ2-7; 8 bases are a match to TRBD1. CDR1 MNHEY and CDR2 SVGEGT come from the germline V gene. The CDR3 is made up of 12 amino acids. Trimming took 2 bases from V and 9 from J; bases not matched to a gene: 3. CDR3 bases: TGTGCCAGCAGTTACCCGGGGACAGGGCAGTACTTC. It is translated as CASSYPGTGQYF.